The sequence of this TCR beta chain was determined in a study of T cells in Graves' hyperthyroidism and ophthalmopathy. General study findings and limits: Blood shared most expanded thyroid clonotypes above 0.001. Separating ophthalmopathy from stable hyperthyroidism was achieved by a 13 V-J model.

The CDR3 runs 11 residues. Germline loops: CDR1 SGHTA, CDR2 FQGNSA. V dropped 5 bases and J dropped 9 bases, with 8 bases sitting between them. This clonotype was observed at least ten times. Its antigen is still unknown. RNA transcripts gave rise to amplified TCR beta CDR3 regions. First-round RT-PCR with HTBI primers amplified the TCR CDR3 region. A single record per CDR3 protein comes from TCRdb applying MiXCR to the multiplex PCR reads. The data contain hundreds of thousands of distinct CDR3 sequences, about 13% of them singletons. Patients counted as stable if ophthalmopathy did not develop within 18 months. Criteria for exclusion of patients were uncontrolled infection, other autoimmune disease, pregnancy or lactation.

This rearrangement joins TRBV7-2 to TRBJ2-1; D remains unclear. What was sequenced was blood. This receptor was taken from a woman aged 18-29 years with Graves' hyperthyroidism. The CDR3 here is CASSGPGEQFF. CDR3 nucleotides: TGTGCCAGCAGCGGGCCGGGTGAGCAGTTCTTC.